This TCR beta chain is from a study of T cell responses to AZD1222 COVID-19 vaccine. At the level of the study: Recipients boosted at about 4 weeks or about 12 weeks are pooled. General study points: Most donors were white British, females outnumbered males, and clonal diversity was possibly underestimated.

Germline lookup yields CDR1 MNHNS and CDR2 SASEGT. V lost 1 base and J lost 7, with 11 bases in between. This CDR3 has 14 residues. Comments on this clone: Its antigen remains unknown.

The data were produced by immunoSEQ multiplex PCR, yet TCRdb's version contains in-frame clones alone and is incomplete. In the table there are about 140,000 clones, roughly 92% of which are singletons. The clonotype originates from an adult in good health. The chain couples TRBV6-1 to TRBJ1-5; tentatively, D is TRBD1 (5 bases). The sample in question was peripheral blood, obtained on day 0 of AZD1222 vaccination. CDR3: CASSEGAGGQPQHF. The CDR3 region has the DNA TGTGCCAGCAGTGAAGGGGCGGGGGGACAGCCCCAGCATTTT.